In this sample, the clone carrying this TCR beta chain turned up many times. Methods used by the authors: With a range of about 20,000 to 690,600, the median per sample was around 96,000 TCRs. From the RACE reads, TCRdb called clonotypes with MiXCR, one entry per CDR3 protein. Clone size and V and J calls follow TCRdb, not the original study. The top ten clones hold approximately 3.4% of a sample with around 69,000 distinct CDR3 sequences, around 7.9% of them seen once. Time point indicated: patch test 2, 6 weeks after DPC sensitization. Treatment here: therapeutic diphenylcyclopropenone sensitization with weekly scalp DPC. This sample is part of a study of human T cells and chemical hapten exposure. Germline V CDR1 and CDR2: SGHDT, YYEEEE. V was clipped by 3 bases and J by 6 bases; unmatched bases: 2. The CDR3 sequence is 12 residues long.

This TCR was recovered from a woman in her 50s with alopecia areata. Some clones in this sample may be carry-over from other donors' samples. This chain uses TRBV5-6 with TRBJ1-2, with 7 positions matching TRBD1. Sequences were derived from whole blood, sampled in connection with sensitization to the hapten diphenylcyclopropenone (DPC). The CDR3 loop reads CASSSTGDGYTF. The CDR3 DNA reads as TGTGCCAGCAGCTCTACAGGGGATGGCTACACCTTC.